A single sample is the source of the 19 T cell receptor beta chains below, sequenced in a study of T cells in Graves' hyperthyroidism and ophthalmopathy. Amplified regions were TCR beta CDR3 sequences from RNA transcripts. The primer set for the first-round RT-PCR of the TCR CDR3 was HTBI. MiXCR, applied by TCRdb to the multiplex PCR reads, yields one record per CDR3 protein. The table includes approximately 560,000 distinct CDR3 sequences, roughly 46% detected once. The sequenced sample consisted of peripheral blood or thyroid tissue (not recorded which). Receptor source: a woman aged 18 to 35 with Graves' hyperthyroidism.

A note on this clonotype: The CDR3 ends on some other residue instead of the conserved phenylalanine or tryptophan, so this is likely a read error. The limits of the CDR3 on the DNA are not certain, so only TCRdb's listed CDR3 is given. The chain joins TRBV5-1 to TRBJ1-2; the table's D call, TRBD1, has no DNA check behind it. The CDR3 has 13 amino acids, counting both end residues. From germline, CDR1 is SGHRS and CDR2 YFSETQ. The chain's CDR3 is CASSSFKGVPLTL.

This clonotype was picked up a small number of times. V gene TRBV5-1 combines with J gene TRBJ1-4; 9 nucleotides match TRBD1. The CDR3 consists of 15 residues. Germline-derived CDR1 and CDR2 are SGHRS and YFSETQ. After removal of 3 bases from V and 5 bases from J, the junction contained 5 bases not matched to a gene. CDR3 amino acids: CASSWGQGGNEKLFF. DNA of the CDR3: TGCGCCAGCAGCTGGGGACAGGGCGGAAATGAAAAACTGTTTTTT.

This clonotype was counted a few times. The chain couples TRBV2 to TRBJ1-1; tentative D call: TRBD1 (6 bases). The V gene's germline CDR1 is SNHLY and CDR2 FYNNEI. The CDR3 extends over 13 amino acids. Trimming removed 11 bases from V and 6 bases from J, with 19 bases in between. The CDR3 here is CAVRGRGTPEAFF. CDR3 bases: TGTGCCGTTCGAGGCAGGGGAACGCCTGAAGCTTTCTTT.

The rearrangement joins TRBV7-9 to TRBJ1-1, with a possible D match to TRBD1 (5 bases). Trimming left V 2 bases short and J 6 bases short, with 19 bases between. CDR1 and CDR2 (germline): SEHNR, FQNEAQ (reference sequence). The CDR3 has 16 residues. This CDR3 reads CASSLKQAPFGSEAFF. CDR3 sequence (DNA): TGTGCCAGCAGCTTAAAACAGGCCCCATTTGGATCTGAAGCTTTCTTT.

As to this clonotype: This CDR3 is missing its conserved last phenylalanine or tryptophan, likely due to a read error. V is TRBV14 and J is TRBJ1-2, with a possible D match to TRBD1 (5 bases). Germline CDR1 is SGHDN and CDR2 is FVKESK. Trimming stripped 4 bases from V and 3 bases from J, with 15 bases between. This CDR3 region has 15 residues. CDR3 sequence (DNA): TGTGCCAGCAGCCCCCGGGGGATGGAGCACTATGGCTACACCCTC. It codes for CASSPRGMEHYGYTL.

The V and J genes are TRBV24-1 and TRBJ2-3; perhaps D is TRBD1 or TRBD2 (7 bases each). V shed 3 bases and J shed 4 bases, with 16 bases lying between them. CDR3 size: 16 residues. Germline V gives CDR1 KGHDR, CDR2 SFDVKD. Here the CDR3 DNA reads TGTGCCACCAGTGATCCCGACAGGGAGGGCCCAGATACGCAGTATTTT. Translated, it gives CATSDPDREGPDTQYF.

This chain joins TRBV24-1 and TRBJ1-5; 8 bases are a match to TRBD1. Germline-derived CDR1 and CDR2 are KGHDR and SFDVKD. V trimming: 2 bases; J trimming: 0 bases; junction bases outside the gene matches: 2. The CDR3 length is 16 residues. The CDR3 bases are TGTGCCACCAGTGATTCCGACAGGGGTAGCAATCAGCCCCAGCATTTT. Its protein is CATSDSDRGSNQPQHF.

V is TRBV25-1 and J is TRBJ1-4; TRBD1 matches at 9 bases. The germline V gene encodes CDR1 MGHDK and CDR2 SYGVNS. CDR3 length equals 14 residues. The V segment lost 6 bases and the J segment 7 bases; nucleotides outside the gene matches: 6. The chain's CDR3 is CASRPQGAGEKLFF. In DNA form, the CDR3 reads TGTGCCAGCAGACCACAGGGGGCTGGTGAAAAACTGTTTTTT.

This clonotype came up a few times. Sequence at one end of the junction differs from germline and may be a read error. The chain uses TRBV10-3 and TRBJ1-1, with TRBD1 identical over 10 bases. From germline, CDR1 is ENHRY and CDR2 SYGVKD. The CDR3 has 16 residues. CDR3 sequence: CASSASPGQGHNEAFF. CDR3 DNA sequence: TGTGCCAGCAGTGCCTCGCCGGGACAGGGGCATAATGAAGCTTTCTTT.

This clonotype appeared many times. The chain has TRBV20-1 and TRBJ2-5; D gene unclear. CDR3 length: 12 amino acids. Trimming took off 4 bases at V and 5 bases at J, with 11 bases between the two ends. Germline-derived CDR1 and CDR2 are DFQATT and SNEGSKA (reference sequence). This CDR3 is CSATSRQETQYF. The CDR3 DNA is TGCAGTGCTACGTCCCGTCAGGAGACCCAGTACTTC.

The chain couples TRBV6-6 to TRBJ1-1, with 9 bases lining up with TRBD1. Germline V gene data show CDR1 as MNHNY and CDR2 as SVGAGI (reference sequence). The CDR3 contains 15 residues. Losses at the gene ends were 5 bases for V and 2 bases for J; bases not matched to a gene: 6. The CDR3 sequence is CASSRGQGPNTEAFF. CDR3 coding DNA: TGTGCCAGCAGTAGAGGACAGGGGCCCAACACTGAAGCTTTCTTT.

This clonotype occurred a few times. This chain links TRBV7-3 with TRBJ2-3; maybe TRBD1 (5 bases). This CDR3 is 14 amino acids long. Germline assignment: CDR1 SGHTA and CDR2 FQGTGA. The V gene lost 5 bases and the J gene lost 0 bases, with 9 bases spanning the gap. For the CDR3, the DNA is TGTGCCAGCAGCCTCTGGGGCAGCACAGATACGCAGTATTTT. Its translation is CASSLWGSTDTQYF.

The genes are TRBV7-9 and TRBJ2-2, with D possibly being TRBD1 (6 bases). The CDR3 runs to 15 residues. CDR1 is SEHNR and CDR2 is FQNEAQ in the germline V gene (reference sequence). The V gene lost 6 bases and the J gene lost 7 bases, with 18 bases spanning the gap. CDR3 DNA: TGTGCCAGCAGTCCCGGACAGCAGGGAGACGGGGAGCTGTTTTTT. Its translation: CASSPGQQGDGELFF.

The CDR3 coding sequence is TGCAGCGTTGACTCCCAGGGCACTGAAGCTTTCTTT. As protein: CSVDSQGTEAFF. J is TRBJ1-1 and V is TRBV29-1, with D possibly matching TRBD1 (5 bases). This CDR3 has 12 amino acids. The ends were cut back, 3 bases at V and 4 bases at J, with 9 bases in the middle. Germline CDR1 and CDR2: SQVTM and ANQGSEA.

This clonotype was detected ten times or more. This chain uses TRBV7-2 with TRBJ1-1, with D unresolved. Per the germline V gene, CDR1 is SGHTA and CDR2 is FQGNSA. There are 12 residues in the CDR3. The V gene lost 1 base and the J gene lost 11 bases, with 11 bases spanning the gap. CDR3 nucleotide sequence: TGTGCCAGCAGCTTAGGCGCAGGATGGGCTTTCTTT. This encodes CASSLGAGWAFF.

This clonotype has just one count. The chain couples TRBV20-1 to TRBJ1-5; D remains unclear. Trimming shortened V by 6 bases and J by 1 base, and 10 bases separated the two germline ends. CDR1 DFQATT and CDR2 SNEGSKA come from the germline V gene (reference sequence). The CDR3 is made up of 13 amino acids. The CDR3 region is CSAGGLSNQPQHF. The CDR3 DNA is TGCAGTGCAGGTGGGCTGAGCAATCAGCCCCAGCATTTT.

This clonotype appeared many times. The J gene is TRBJ2-7, the V gene TRBV29-1; D is unclear. Germline lookup yields CDR1 SQVTM and CDR2 ANQGSEA. The CDR3 is 14 residues long. The V end was cut by 4 bases, the J end by 4 bases, with 17 bases between. CDR3: CSVGWFEPRYEQYF. The CDR3 bases are TGCAGCGTTGGCTGGTTCGAACCAAGATACGAGCAGTACTTC.

This rearrangement joins TRBV7-2 to TRBJ1-6; 8 positions match TRBD1. Per germline, CDR1 SGHTA and CDR2 FQGNSA. The CDR3 has 14 amino acids. The V gene end was trimmed by 6 bases and the J gene end by 7 bases; junction bases not matched to a gene: 5. The chain's CDR3 is CASRRTGLNSPLHF. As DNA, the CDR3 is TGTGCCAGCAGGAGGACAGGGCTGAATTCACCCCTCCACTTT.

The CDR3 sequence: CSARVAATNEKLFF. CDR3 bases: TGCAGTGCTAGAGTGGCAGCAACTAATGAAAAACTGTTTTTT. J is TRBJ1-4 and V is TRBV20-1, with unresolved D. Germline assignment: CDR1 DFQATT and CDR2 SNEGSKA (reference sequence). V was shortened by 1 base and J by 0 bases, with 6 bases between the two germline ends. There are 14 residues in the CDR3.